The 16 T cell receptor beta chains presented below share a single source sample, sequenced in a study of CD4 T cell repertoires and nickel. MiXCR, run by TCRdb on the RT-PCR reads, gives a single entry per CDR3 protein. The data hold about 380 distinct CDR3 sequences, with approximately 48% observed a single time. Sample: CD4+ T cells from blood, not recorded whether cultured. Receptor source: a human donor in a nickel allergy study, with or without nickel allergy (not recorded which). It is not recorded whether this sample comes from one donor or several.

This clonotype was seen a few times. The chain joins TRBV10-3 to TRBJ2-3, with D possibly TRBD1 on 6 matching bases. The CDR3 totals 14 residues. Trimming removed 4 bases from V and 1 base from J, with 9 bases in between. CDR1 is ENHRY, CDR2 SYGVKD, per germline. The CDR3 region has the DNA TGTGCCATCAGTGTAGGGGGTCGCACAGATACGCAGTATTTT. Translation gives CAISVGGRTDTQYF.

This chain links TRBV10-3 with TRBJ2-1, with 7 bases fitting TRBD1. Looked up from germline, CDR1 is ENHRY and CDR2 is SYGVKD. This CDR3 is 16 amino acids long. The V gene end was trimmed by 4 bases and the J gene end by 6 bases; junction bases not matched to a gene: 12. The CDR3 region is CAISGNDRDFGNEQFF. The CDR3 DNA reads TGTGCCATCAGTGGAAATGACAGGGATTTCGGCAATGAGCAGTTCTTC.

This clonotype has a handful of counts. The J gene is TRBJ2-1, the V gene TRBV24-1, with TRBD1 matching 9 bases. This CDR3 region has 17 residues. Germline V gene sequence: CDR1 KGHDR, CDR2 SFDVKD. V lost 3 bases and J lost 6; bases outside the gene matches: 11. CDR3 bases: TGTGCCACCAGTGATCCTCCTCCGGGACAGGGTTCCAATGAGCAGTTCTTC. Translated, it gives CATSDPPPGQGSNEQFF.

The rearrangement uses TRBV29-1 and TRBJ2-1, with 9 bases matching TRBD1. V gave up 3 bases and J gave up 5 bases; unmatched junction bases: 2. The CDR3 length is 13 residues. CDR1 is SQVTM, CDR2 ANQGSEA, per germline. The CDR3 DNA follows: TGCAGCGTTGAGGGACAGGGCCACAATGAGCAGTTCTTC. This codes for CSVEGQGHNEQFF.

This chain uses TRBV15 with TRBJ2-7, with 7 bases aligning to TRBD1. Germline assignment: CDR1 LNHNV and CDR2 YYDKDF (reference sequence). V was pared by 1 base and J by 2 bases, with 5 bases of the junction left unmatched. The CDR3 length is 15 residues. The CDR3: CATSRARGQAYEQYF. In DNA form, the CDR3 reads TGTGCCACCAGCAGAGCCCGCGGACAGGCCTACGAGCAGTACTTC.

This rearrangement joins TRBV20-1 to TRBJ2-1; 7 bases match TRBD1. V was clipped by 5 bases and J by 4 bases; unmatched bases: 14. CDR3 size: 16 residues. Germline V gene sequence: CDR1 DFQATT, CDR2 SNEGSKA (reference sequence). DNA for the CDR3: TGCAGTGCTCCGAGACCCGACAGGGTTGAGTACAATGAGCAGTTCTTC. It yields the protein CSAPRPDRVEYNEQFF.

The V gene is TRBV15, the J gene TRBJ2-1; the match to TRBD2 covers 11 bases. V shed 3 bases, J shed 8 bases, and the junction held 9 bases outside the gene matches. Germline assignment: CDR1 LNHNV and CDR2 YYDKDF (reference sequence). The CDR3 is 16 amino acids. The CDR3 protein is CATSRRLAGTRDEQFF. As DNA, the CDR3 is TGTGCCACCAGCAGGAGACTAGCGGGAACAAGAGATGAGCAGTTCTTC.

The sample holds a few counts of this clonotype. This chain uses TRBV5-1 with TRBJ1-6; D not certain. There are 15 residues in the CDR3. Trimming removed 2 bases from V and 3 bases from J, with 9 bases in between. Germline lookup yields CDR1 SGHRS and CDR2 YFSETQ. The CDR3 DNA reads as TGCGCCAGCAGCTTTGGTAGGATCTATAATTCACCCCTCCACTTT. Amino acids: CASSFGRIYNSPLHF.

CDR3 sequence (DNA): TGCAGTGCTAGAGATCCCGGGGGCGGAGGCTCCTACAATGAGCAGTTCTTC. Protein product: CSARDPGGGGSYNEQFF. The V gene is TRBV20-1, the J gene TRBJ2-1, with D possibly called TRBD1 or TRBD2 (6 bases each). This CDR3 comprises 17 residues. V lost 0 bases and J 0 bases, leaving 15 bases between the germline ends. Germline V CDR1 and CDR2: DFQATT, SNEGSKA (reference sequence).

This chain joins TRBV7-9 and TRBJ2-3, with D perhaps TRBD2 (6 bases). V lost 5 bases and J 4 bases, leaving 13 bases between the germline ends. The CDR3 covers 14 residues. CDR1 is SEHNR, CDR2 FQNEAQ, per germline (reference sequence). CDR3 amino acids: CASSARTGADTQYF. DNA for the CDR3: TGTGCCAGCAGCGCAAGGACGGGGGCAGATACGCAGTATTTT.

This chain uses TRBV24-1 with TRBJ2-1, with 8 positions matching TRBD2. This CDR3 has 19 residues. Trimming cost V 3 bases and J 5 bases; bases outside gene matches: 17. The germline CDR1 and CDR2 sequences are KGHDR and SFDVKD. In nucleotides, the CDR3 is TGTGCCACCAGTGATCCCCGGACTAGCTCGGGATGGGGCAACAATGAGCAGTTCTTC. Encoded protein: CATSDPRTSSGWGNNEQFF.

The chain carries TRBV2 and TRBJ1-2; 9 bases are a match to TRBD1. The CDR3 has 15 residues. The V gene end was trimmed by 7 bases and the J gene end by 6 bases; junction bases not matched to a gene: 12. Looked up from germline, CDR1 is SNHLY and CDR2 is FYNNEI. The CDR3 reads CASISHRGRVNGYTF. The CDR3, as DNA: TGTGCCAGCATTAGCCACAGGGGGCGCGTTAATGGCTACACCTTC.

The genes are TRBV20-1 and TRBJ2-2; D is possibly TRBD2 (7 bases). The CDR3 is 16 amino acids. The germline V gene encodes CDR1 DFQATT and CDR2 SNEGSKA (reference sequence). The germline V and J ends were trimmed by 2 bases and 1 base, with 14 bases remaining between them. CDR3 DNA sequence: TGCAGTGCTAGACCCTCGGGGGGCAGGAACACCGGGGAGCTGTTTTTT. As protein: CSARPSGGRNTGELFF.

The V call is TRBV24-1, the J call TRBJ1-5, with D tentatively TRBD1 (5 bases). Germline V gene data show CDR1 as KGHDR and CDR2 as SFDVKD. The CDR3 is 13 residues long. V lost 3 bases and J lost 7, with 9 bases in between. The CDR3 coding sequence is TGTGCCACCAGTGATCAGGGTCACCAGCCCCAGCATTTT. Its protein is CATSDQGHQPQHF.

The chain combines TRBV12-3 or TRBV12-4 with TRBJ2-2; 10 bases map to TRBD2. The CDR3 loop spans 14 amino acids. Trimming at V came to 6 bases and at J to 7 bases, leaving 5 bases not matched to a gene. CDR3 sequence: CASRPVAGGGELFF. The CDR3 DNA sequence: TGTGCCAGCAGGCCTGTAGCGGGAGGCGGGGAGCTGTTTTTT.

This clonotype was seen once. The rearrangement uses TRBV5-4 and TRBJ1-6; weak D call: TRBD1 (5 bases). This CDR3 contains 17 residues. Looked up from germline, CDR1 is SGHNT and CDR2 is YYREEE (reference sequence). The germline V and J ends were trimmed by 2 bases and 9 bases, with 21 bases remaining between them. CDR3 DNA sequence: TGTGCCAGCAGCTTTGATCTTACGCGCAGGGCTGGTTCACCCCTCCACTTT. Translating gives CASSFDLTRRAGSPLHF.